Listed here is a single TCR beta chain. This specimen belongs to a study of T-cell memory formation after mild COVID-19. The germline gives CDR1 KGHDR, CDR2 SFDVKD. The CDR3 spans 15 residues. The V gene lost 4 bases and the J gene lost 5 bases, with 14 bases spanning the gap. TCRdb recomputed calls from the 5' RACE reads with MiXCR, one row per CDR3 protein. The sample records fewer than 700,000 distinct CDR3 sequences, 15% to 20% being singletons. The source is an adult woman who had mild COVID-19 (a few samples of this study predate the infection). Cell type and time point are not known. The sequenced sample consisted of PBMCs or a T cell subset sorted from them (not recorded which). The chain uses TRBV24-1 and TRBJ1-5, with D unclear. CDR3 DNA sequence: TGTGCCACCAGTGACCAAGGGCCCTTGGATCAGCCCCAGCATTTT. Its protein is CATSDQGPLDQPQHF.